The 24 T cell receptor beta chains reported below all come from one sample, sequenced in a study of post-analysis software for immune sequencing data. Study outcomes and limitations: Several TRBV segments occurring more often in patients than controls included TRBV5-6, TRBV5-1 and TRBV20-1.

TCR beta cDNA libraries included unique molecular identifiers. TCRdb passed the PCR reads through MiXCR, listing each CDR3 protein once. The data show around 260,000 distinct CDR3 sequences, just over 35% seen once. No cognate antigen is known for these TCRs. The sequenced material came from blood. Receptor source: a girl aged 5 to 17 with multiple sclerosis.

This clonotype was recorded many times. The V call is TRBV5-1, the J call TRBJ1-2; 7 positions match TRBD1. J gave up 4 bases and V 5 bases, and 11 bases lay outside the gene matches. Looked up from germline, CDR1 is SGHRS and CDR2 is YFSETQ. This CDR3 is 15 amino acids long. The CDR3 coding sequence is TGCGCCAGCAGGTCCCAAGACAGGGACTTCTATGGCTACACCTTC. This codes for CASRSQDRDFYGYTF.

This chain links TRBV11-2 with TRBJ1-6, with 7 bases lining up with TRBD1. The ends lost 1 base at V and 5 bases at J; junction bases unmatched: 2. CDR3 length equals 15 residues. CDR1 and CDR2 from the germline V gene are SGHAT and FQNNGV. For the CDR3, the DNA is TGTGCCAGCAGCTTAGGCGACAGGGATAATTCACCCCTCCACTTT. It codes for CASSLGDRDNSPLHF.

This clonotype was seen only once. The gene calls are TRBV24-1 and TRBJ2-2, with D possibly being TRBD1 or TRBD2 (5 bases each). Germline loops: CDR1 KGHDR, CDR2 SFDVKD. Trimming took 5 bases from V and 6 from J, leaving 30 bases between them. The CDR3 covers 20 residues. CDR3 sequence (DNA): TGTGCCACCAGTGGAATTTACCCCCAGGGACGGAGTGGGGCACCCGGGGAGCTGTTTTTT. Its protein product is CATSGIYPQGRSGAPGELFF.

This clonotype has ten or more counts. The gene calls are TRBV4-1 and TRBJ2-3; TRBD2 aligns across 10 bases. This CDR3 has 18 residues. Trimming removed 0 bases from V and 3 bases from J; junction bases left unmatched: 9. Germline lookup yields CDR1 MGHRA and CDR2 YSYEKL. CDR3 amino acids: CASSQDLAGVSRTDTQYF. The CDR3 region has the DNA TGCGCCAGCAGCCAAGATCTAGCGGGGGTATCTAGAACAGATACGCAGTATTTT.

The rearrangement joins TRBV27 to TRBJ2-4, with 12 bases fitting TRBD2. Matching the DNA end better, TRBJ2-7 makes the J call doubtful. CDR1 MNHEY and CDR2 SMNVEV come from the germline V gene (reference sequence). The CDR3 is 15 amino acids. CDR3 residues: CASILRLAGGYEQYF. CDR3 nucleotides: TGTGCCAGCATCCTTCGGCTAGCGGGAGGGTACGAGCAGTACTTC.

This chain uses TRBV13 with TRBJ2-7, with 12 positions matching TRBD2. The germline CDR1 and CDR2 sequences are PRHDT and FYEKMQ (reference sequence). V was pared by 4 bases and J by 7 bases, with 8 bases of the junction left unmatched. The CDR3 consists of 15 residues. The CDR3 nucleotides are TGTGCCAGCAGCTGGGGACTAGCGGGCAGGAATGAGCAGTACTTC. Its translation is CASSWGLAGRNEQYF.

Only a few counts were recorded for this clonotype. The V and J genes are TRBV19 and TRBJ2-3; 13 nucleotides agree with TRBD2. The CDR3 is 16 residues long. Germline assignment: CDR1 LNHDA and CDR2 SQIVND (reference sequence). V trimming: 5 bases; J trimming: 4 bases; junction bases outside the gene matches: 6. CDR3 amino acids: CASSQWTSGSPDTQYF. CDR3 nucleotide sequence: TGTGCCAGTAGTCAATGGACTAGCGGGAGTCCAGATACGCAGTATTTT.

The rearrangement links TRBV27 to TRBJ2-7; perhaps TRBD2 as D (5 bases). The germline V gene has CDR1 MNHEY and CDR2 SMNVEV (reference sequence). The CDR3 extends over 15 amino acids. V was clipped by 4 bases and J by 2 bases, with 15 bases between them. This CDR3 reads CASSSAGGTAYEQYF. CDR3 nucleotide sequence: TGTGCCAGCAGTTCCGCTGGAGGAACAGCCTACGAGCAGTACTTC.

The table lists this clonotype with many counts. This chain connects TRBV20-1 to TRBJ2-1; 7 bases are shared with TRBD2. Germline CDR1 and CDR2: DFQATT and SNEGSKA (reference sequence). The CDR3 loop spans 16 amino acids. The V gene end was trimmed by 1 base and the J gene end by 4 bases; junction bases not matched to a gene: 10. CDR3 in amino acids: CSARALTSAKYNEQFF. The CDR3 nucleotides are TGCAGTGCTAGAGCCCTCACTAGCGCCAAGTACAATGAGCAGTTCTTC.

This clonotype was detected many times. The V gene is TRBV7-6, the J gene TRBJ1-1; maybe TRBD1 (5 bases). The CDR3 extends over 15 amino acids. Trimming cost V 0 bases and J 5 bases, with 13 bases left between them. Germline V lookup: CDR1 SGHVS, CDR2 FNYEAQ. CDR3 loop: CASSLAGQGRTEAFF. CDR3 bases: TGTGCCAGCAGCTTAGCGGGCCAGGGACGGACTGAAGCTTTCTTT.

This clonotype came up a few times. The rearrangement uses TRBV14 and TRBJ2-1; no firm D call. CDR1 and CDR2 (germline): SGHDN, FVKESK. Trimming removed 3 bases from V and 3 bases from J, with 9 bases in between. The CDR3 consists of 14 residues. CDR3 amino acids: CASSHWTGYNEQFF. CDR3 bases: TGTGCCAGCAGCCACTGGACGGGCTACAATGAGCAGTTCTTC.

This clonotype turned up a few times. This rearrangement joins TRBV6-2 or TRBV6-3 to TRBJ2-7, with D possibly being TRBD1 (6 bases). Deletions cut 4 bases from V and 3 bases from J, with 13 bases between. This CDR3 contains 14 residues. Germline lookup yields CDR1 MNHEY and CDR2 SVGEGT. The CDR3 spells CASSSNREVYEQYF. In nucleotides, the CDR3 is TGTGCCAGCAGTTCGAACAGGGAAGTCTACGAGCAGTACTTC.

Worth noting for this clonotype: A much bigger clone sits one base away, suggesting this may be a read error. The chain links TRBV2 to TRBJ2-1, with a weak D call TRBD2 (5 bases). V gave up 10 bases and J gave up 8 bases, with 12 bases separating them. The CDR3 is made up of 11 amino acids. The germline CDR1 and CDR2 sequences are SNHLY and FYNNEI. CDR3: CATHGRDEQFF. In DNA, the CDR3 is TGTGCCACCCACGGGCGGGATGAGCAGTTCTTC.

Concerning this clonotype: The junction departs from germline at one end; a sequencing error may be responsible. V usage is TRBV29-1 and J usage is TRBJ2-1; 7 bases agree with TRBD2. Looked up from germline, CDR1 is SQVTM and CDR2 is ANQGSEA. This CDR3 contains 15 residues. The CDR3 is CSVDEGGSSANGQFF. Here the CDR3 DNA reads TGCAGCGTTGATGAGGGCGGGAGTTCGGCCAATGGGCAGTTCTTC.

This clonotype appeared many times. J is TRBJ1-4 and V is TRBV10-3; D is unclear. The CDR3 runs to 15 residues. Trimming took off 4 bases at V and 0 bases at J, with 9 bases between the two ends. In germline, CDR1 is ENHRY, CDR2 SYGVKD. DNA for the CDR3: TGTGCCATCAGTGCCGCTCCGTCAACTAATGAAAAACTGTTTTTT. Amino acid sequence: CAISAAPSTNEKLFF.

The rearrangement links TRBV29-1 to TRBJ2-1; a weak D match, TRBD2 (5 bases). CDR3 size: 11 residues. The germline V and J ends were trimmed by 6 bases and 9 bases, with 12 bases remaining between them. Germline assignment: CDR1 SQVTM and CDR2 ANQGSEA. The CDR3 nucleotides are TGCAGCGTCCTTCCTAGCTCTGAGCAGTTCTTC. Residues: CSVLPSSEQFF.

A remark on this clonotype: Germline is not matched at one junction end, which may reflect a read error. The chain uses TRBV7-9 and TRBJ1-1; D call uncertain. The CDR3 has 13 residues. Germline assignment: CDR1 SEHNR and CDR2 FQNEAQ (reference sequence). The CDR3 DNA reads TGTGCCAGCGGCTTTTTCGCGAACACTGAAGCTTTCTTT. Protein: CASGFFANTEAFF.

Of note for this clonotype: With a much larger clone just one base away, this may be a read error. The gene calls are TRBV6-5 and TRBJ1-2; D not certain. The CDR3 has 15 amino acids. Looked up from germline, CDR1 is MNHEY and CDR2 is SVGAGI. DNA of the CDR3: TGTGCCAGCAGTGACTCAGCAGAAAATAACTATGGCTACACCTTC. Translating it yields CASSDSAENNYGYTF.

Details on this clonotype: This may be a read error: a much more frequent sequence differs by one nucleotide. The rearrangement uses TRBV28 and TRBJ2-7, with D unresolved. The CDR3 sequence is 13 residues long. CDR1 and CDR2 from the germline V gene are MDHEN and SYDVKM. The CDR3: CASSSRNSCEQYF. CDR3 sequence (DNA): TGTGCCAGCAGTTCCCGAAACTCCTGCGAGCAGTACTTC.

As regards this clonotype: A much larger clone differs by one base, so this may be a read error. The rearrangement joins TRBV7-9 to TRBJ2-7; D remains unclear. From germline, CDR1 is SEHNR and CDR2 FQNEAQ (reference sequence). The CDR3 sequence is 12 residues long. CDR3 residues: CVSSLAPYEQYF. As DNA, the CDR3 is TGTGTCAGCAGCTTAGCCCCCTACGAGCAGTACTTC.

This clonotype appeared a few times. The V gene is TRBV28, the J gene TRBJ1-2; the match to TRBD1 covers 10 bases. In germline, CDR1 is MDHEN, CDR2 SYDVKM. The CDR3 totals 17 residues. The junction had 14 bases not matched to a gene; V was cut back by 7 bases and J by 3 bases. CDR3 sequence (DNA): TGTGCCAGCACCCAAGGGACAGGGGAAAATATATACTATGGCTACACCTTC. Its protein product is CASTQGTGENIYYGYTF.

The chain carries TRBV4-3 and TRBJ2-1; D is possibly TRBD2 (6 bases). The germline V and J ends were trimmed by 4 bases and 9 bases, with 13 bases remaining between them. The CDR3 totals 13 residues. The germline V gene has CDR1 LGHNA and CDR2 YSLEER. CDR3 sequence: CASSLYRGTEQFF. CDR3 bases: TGCGCCAGCAGCCTATACCGGGGGACTGAGCAGTTCTTC.

For this clonotype: A read error may be the cause here, since a much bigger clone is one base away. J is TRBJ2-5 and V is TRBV28; the D gene could be TRBD1 or TRBD2 (5 bases each). The CDR3 totals 15 residues. Trimming took off 6 bases at V and 0 bases at J, with 14 bases between the two ends. Per germline, CDR1 MDHEN and CDR2 SYDVKM. CDR3 DNA sequence: TGTGCCAGCAGAGTAGCCGGGGCAGACCAAGAGACCCAGTACTTC. Its translation is CASRVAGADQETQYF.

In this sample, this clonotype turned up many times. The CDR3 here is CASGGIEQFF. Here the CDR3 DNA reads TGTGCCAGCGGGGGTATTGAGCAGTTCTTC. The chain uses TRBV7-9 and TRBJ2-1; either TRBD1 or TRBD2 may supply D (5 bases each). The CDR3 runs to 10 residues. The V and J ends lost 8 bases and 9 bases respectively, with 8 bases between them. Germline values: CDR1 SEHNR, CDR2 FQNEAQ (reference sequence).